Following are 29 T cell receptor beta chains from one sample sequenced in a study of shared clonotypes between healthy human individuals. Sequenced by immunoSEQ multiplex PCR; TCRdb stores in-frame clones only, minus some. Of 1,400,000 or so clones listed, 97% to 99% are singletons. What was sequenced was naive CD4+ T cells sorted from blood. Regarding subset: CD45RA+ positively selected. These receptors were collected from a man aged 25-45 years in good health.

The V gene is TRBV28, the J gene TRBJ2-4; TRBD2 might be the D (5 bases). Per germline, CDR1 MDHEN and CDR2 SYDVKM. The ends were cut back, 2 bases at V and 0 bases at J, with 14 bases in the middle. CDR3 length: 17 residues. The CDR3 sequence: CASSLGIGVLAKNIQYF. CDR3 coding DNA: TGTGCCAGCAGTTTAGGAATCGGGGTTTTAGCCAAAAACATTCAGTACTTC.

The rearrangement links TRBV4-1 to TRBJ2-2; TRBD2 agrees at 8 bases. CDR1 is MGHRA and CDR2 is YSYEKL in the germline V gene. Trimming removed 0 bases from V and 8 bases from J; junction bases left unmatched: 17. CDR3 length: 19 residues. The DNA of the CDR3 is TGCGCCAGCAGCCAAGATGGAGTGGGCTGGACTAGCCAACAAGGGGAGCTGTTTTTT. This sequence encodes CASSQDGVGWTSQQGELFF.

The chain has TRBV4-3 and TRBJ2-1; D call uncertain. Trimming pared 6 bases from V and 4 bases from J, leaving 19 bases between. Germline CDR1 LGHNA, CDR2 YSLEER. The length of the CDR3 is 16 residues. The CDR3 DNA reads TGCGCCAGCAGTCCCCGGCCAAGGGTCTCATACAATGAGCAGTTCTTC. This gives the protein CASSPRPRVSYNEQFF.

This clone was detected only once. The chain has TRBV5-1 and TRBJ1-1; D gene uncertain. Germline V lookup: CDR1 SGHRS, CDR2 YFSETQ. The CDR3 has 13 residues. V dropped 3 bases and J dropped 5 bases, with 11 bases sitting between them. This chain's CDR3 is CASSSPGRTEAFF. CDR3 nucleotide sequence: TGCGCCAGCAGCTCCCCGGGAAGGACTGAAGCTTTCTTT.

This chain connects TRBV13 to TRBJ2-7; D is perhaps TRBD1 (5 bases). From germline, CDR1 is PRHDT and CDR2 FYEKMQ (reference sequence). Trimming took 4 bases from V and 7 from J, leaving 17 bases between them. The CDR3 is 14 amino acids. The CDR3 loop is CASSSKPRGMEQYF. The DNA of the CDR3 is TGTGCCAGCAGCTCTAAACCTAGGGGCATGGAGCAGTACTTC.

The chain is built from TRBV10-1 and TRBJ2-1, with D possibly TRBD2 on 5 matching bases. The germline CDR1 and CDR2 sequences are WNHNN and SYGVQD (reference sequence). Trimming removed 8 bases from V and 14 bases from J, with 16 bases in between. The CDR3 has 11 residues. The CDR3 region has the DNA TGCGCCAGCGCAGAGCACCTAGCTGAGTTCTTC. It specifies CASAEHLAEFF.

CDR3: CASSRDRGRPDTQYF. CDR3 sequence (DNA): TGTGCCAGCAGCCGAGATAGGGGGCGCCCAGATACGCAGTATTTT. The V gene is TRBV7-3, the J gene TRBJ2-3, with 7 nucleotides matching TRBD1. This CDR3 spans 15 amino acids. With 5 bases clipped from V and 4 bases from J, the junction kept 9 bases outside the gene matches. Per the germline V gene, CDR1 is SGHTA and CDR2 is FQGTGA.

The chain carries TRBV9 and TRBJ2-5, with 8 positions matching TRBD1. The CDR3 is 16 residues long. In germline, CDR1 is SGDLS, CDR2 YYNGEE. The junction had 9 bases not matched to a gene; V was cut back by 0 bases and J by 5 bases. CDR3 sequence (DNA): TGTGCCAGCAGCGTAGACCCCACAGGGGGTAGGGAGACCCAGTACTTC. Translating it yields CASSVDPTGGRETQYF.

This sequence joins TRBV5-1 and TRBJ1-4; a possible D gene is TRBD1 (5 bases). Germline values: CDR1 SGHRS, CDR2 YFSETQ. This CDR3 is built from 15 residues. Trimming left V 4 bases short and J 5 bases short, with 15 bases between. CDR3 sequence: CASSGRRGGNEKLFF. In DNA, the CDR3 is TGCGCCAGCAGCGGACGGAGGGGCGGCAATGAAAAACTGTTTTTT.

The rearrangement joins TRBV9 to TRBJ1-5; D is perhaps TRBD1 (6 bases). Trimming took 10 bases from V and 0 from J, leaving 23 bases between them. This CDR3 is 17 amino acids long. CDR1 SGDLS and CDR2 YYNGEE come from the germline V gene. The chain's CDR3 is CAVQWPGQSDSNQPQHF. The CDR3 nucleotides are TGTGCCGTTCAGTGGCCAGGACAGTCGGATAGCAATCAGCCCCAGCATTTT.

The rearrangement joins TRBV7-8 to TRBJ1-4; 8 bases fit TRBD1. The CDR3 loop spans 16 amino acids. The V gene end was trimmed by 4 bases and the J gene end by 6 bases; junction bases not matched to a gene: 10. The germline gives CDR1 SGHVS, CDR2 FQNEAQ. CDR3 protein: CASSSGTGGRYEKLFF. The CDR3 nucleotides are TGTGCCAGCAGCTCGGGAACAGGGGGACGGTATGAAAAACTGTTTTTT.

The chain uses TRBV5-5 and TRBJ1-5; no clear D. The V gene lost 0 bases and the J gene lost 5 bases, with 9 bases spanning the gap. CDR3 length: 14 amino acids. Per germline, CDR1 SGHKS and CDR2 YYEKEE (reference sequence). The CDR3, as DNA: TGTGCCAGCAGCTTGGCCCCGGCCGATCAGCCCCAGCATTTT. Amino acid sequence: CASSLAPADQPQHF.

The J gene is TRBJ1-1, the V gene TRBV9; D remains ambiguous. Germline lookup yields CDR1 SGDLS and CDR2 YYNGEE. This CDR3 comprises 18 residues. The V end was cut by 4 bases, the J end by 1 base, with 23 bases between. DNA of the CDR3: TGTGCCAGCAGCCTCCAGATCCTAACCTACGGAGCGAACACTGAAGCTTTCTTT. Its translation: CASSLQILTYGANTEAFF.

The rearrangement uses TRBV7-9 and TRBJ2-3; possibly TRBD2 for D (6 bases). There are 19 residues in the CDR3. V lost 1 base, J lost 0 bases, and 20 bases lay in between. The germline V gene has CDR1 SEHNR and CDR2 FQNEAQ (reference sequence). As DNA, the CDR3 is TGTGCCAGCAGCTTAGGTTTGGGTGATCGGGGACTTAGCACAGATACGCAGTATTTT. Its protein is CASSLGLGDRGLSTDTQYF.

The V and J genes are TRBV19 and TRBJ1-5; weak D call: TRBD1 (5 bases). Germline CDR1 and CDR2: LNHDA and SQIVND (reference sequence). There are 16 residues in the CDR3. V lost 6 bases, J lost 5 bases, and 20 bases lay in between. The CDR3 nucleotides read TGTGCCAGTAGCGTGGACATAGGCAGGGTTCATCAGCCCCAGCATTTT. Encoded protein: CASSVDIGRVHQPQHF.

This chain links TRBV6-6 with TRBJ2-2; D ambiguous. This CDR3 has 14 amino acids. Germline V gene sequence: CDR1 MNHNY, CDR2 SVGAGI (reference sequence). Trimming removed 4 bases at V and 3 bases at J, with 9 bases between. For the CDR3, the DNA is TGTGCCAGCAGTTTGTCAGGATACACCGGGGAGCTGTTTTTT. Its translation is CASSLSGYTGELFF.

This chain connects TRBV7-9 to TRBJ1-2; D is undetermined. The CDR3 sequence is 13 residues long. Between the trimmed V and J ends, which lost 6 bases and 8 bases, there was a span of 16 bases. CDR1 and CDR2 from the germline V gene are SEHNR and FQNEAQ (reference sequence). CDR3 in DNA: TGTGCCAGCAGAACCATTGAATCCGTAGGCTACACCTTC. Amino acid sequence: CASRTIESVGYTF.

The gene calls are TRBV5-4 and TRBJ2-1; 12 bases match TRBD2. CDR3 length: 17 residues. Trimming cost V 4 bases and J 9 bases; bases outside gene matches: 14. Germline CDR1 SGHNT, CDR2 YYREEE (reference sequence). CDR3 in amino acids: CASSEIQGALAGGEQFF. CDR3 bases: TGTGCCAGCAGCGAAATACAGGGGGCACTAGCGGGAGGTGAGCAGTTCTTC.

V usage is TRBV19 and J usage is TRBJ2-1; D possibly corresponds to TRBD2 (6 bases). Between the trimmed V and J ends, which lost 7 bases and 4 bases, there was a span of 14 bases. The CDR3 runs to 14 residues. Germline CDR1 LNHDA, CDR2 SQIVND (reference sequence). CDR3 sequence: CASKEGGVYNEQFF. CDR3 nucleotides: TGTGCCAGTAAGGAGGGTGGGGTATACAATGAGCAGTTCTTC.

This clone has only one observation. The rearrangement links TRBV28 to TRBJ2-7, with 7 bases identical to TRBD2. In germline, CDR1 is MDHEN, CDR2 SYDVKM. The ends lost 2 bases at V and 5 bases at J; junction bases unmatched: 9. The CDR3 has 15 amino acids. CDR3 residues: CASSLIGGRGNEQYF. CDR3 coding DNA: TGTGCCAGCAGTTTAATAGGCGGGAGAGGAAACGAGCAGTACTTC.

The chain couples TRBV5-8 to TRBJ2-7; a possible D gene is TRBD2 (6 bases). Germline lookup yields CDR1 SGHTS and CDR2 YDEGEE. Trimming took off 0 bases at V and 1 base at J, with 14 bases between the two ends. CDR3 length equals 16 residues. The CDR3: CASSLGAGLQSYEQYF. In nucleotides, the CDR3 is TGTGCCAGCAGCTTGGGGGCGGGACTTCAATCCTACGAGCAGTACTTC.

The chain joins TRBV9 to TRBJ2-1; the D is unclear. V lost 0 bases to trimming and J lost 6 bases, with 13 bases between them. CDR1 and CDR2 (germline): SGDLS, YYNGEE. This CDR3 has 15 residues. For the CDR3, the DNA is TGTGCCAGCAGCGTAGGTCAGCTCCCTACCAATGAGCAGTTCTTC. Translation gives CASSVGQLPTNEQFF.

The chain recombines TRBV5-6 with TRBJ2-7; 8 bases line up with TRBD2. The length of the CDR3 is 15 residues. J gave up 1 base and V 4 bases, and 7 bases lay outside the gene matches. Germline V gene data show CDR1 as SGHDT and CDR2 as YYEEEE. The CDR3 protein is CASSLSGKFSYEQYF. The DNA of the CDR3 is TGTGCCAGCAGCCTTAGCGGGAAGTTTTCCTACGAGCAGTACTTC.

The chain has TRBV6-1 and TRBJ2-2, with a weak D call TRBD1 (6 bases). Trimming pared 5 bases from V and 4 bases from J, leaving 11 bases between. CDR3 size: 14 residues. The V gene's germline CDR1 is MNHNS and CDR2 SASEGT. CDR3 DNA: TGTGCCAGCAGTCTTACAGGGACCACCGGGGAGCTGTTTTTT. Translating gives CASSLTGTTGELFF.

The J gene is TRBJ2-7, the V gene TRBV6-5, with a weak D call TRBD1 (6 bases). V was pared by 8 bases and J by 0 bases, with 14 bases between. From germline, CDR1 is MNHEY and CDR2 SVGAGI. This CDR3 contains 14 residues. CDR3 DNA sequence: TGTGCCAGCCGCCGGGACACCTACTCCTACGAGCAGTACTTC. It specifies CASRRDTYSYEQYF.

The genes are TRBV27 and TRBJ1-1; D not certain. CDR1 is MNHEY, CDR2 SMNVEV, per germline (reference sequence). The ends were cut back, 5 bases at V and 3 bases at J, with 13 bases in the middle. The CDR3 covers 14 residues. The CDR3 DNA follows: TGTGCCAGCAGTCCTCTGGGGAGGTACACTGAAGCTTTCTTT. Residues: CASSPLGRYTEAFF.

The rearrangement joins TRBV25-1 to TRBJ2-3; a weak D match, TRBD2 (5 bases). V lost 2 bases and J 2 bases, leaving 14 bases between the germline ends. CDR1 is MGHDK and CDR2 is SYGVNS in the germline V gene. This CDR3 contains 16 residues. CDR3 amino acids: CASSEARLAPTDTQYF. CDR3 DNA sequence: TGTGCCAGCAGTGAAGCTCGGCTAGCCCCCACAGATACGCAGTATTTT.

V and J are TRBV2 and TRBJ2-7, with unresolved D. Germline CDR1 and CDR2: SNHLY and FYNNEI. Trimming cost V 7 bases and J 3 bases, with 7 bases left between them. The CDR3 spans 11 residues. CDR3 bases: TGTGCCAGCACCTCAATCTACGAGCAGTACTTC. Translation: CASTSIYEQYF.

The V and J genes are TRBV29-1 and TRBJ2-3, with D perhaps matching TRBD2 (5 bases). There are 16 residues in the CDR3. Germline CDR1 is SQVTM and CDR2 is ANQGSEA. V was cut by 6 bases and J by 4 bases, with 23 bases left in between. The CDR3 region has the DNA TGCAGCGTACTGGGTCCTGTCGGGGTCGGTGCAGATACGCAGTATTTT. It specifies CSVLGPVGVGADTQYF.